This T cell receptor beta chain originates from a study of blood T cell repertoires in COVID-19. Study summary: From the United States, Italy and Spain came samples of acute and convalescent COVID-19. T cells, B-cell-depleted T cells, or PBMCs supplied cDNA or gDNA.

Method: immunoSEQ multiplex PCR; TCRdb's copy keeps in-frame clones and lacks some. The sample holds over 95,000 clones; roughly four fifths are singletons and the top ten take 8.5% to 12%. Trimming cost V 7 bases and J 7 bases; bases outside gene matches: 10. Germline CDR1 is MNHEY and CDR2 is SVGAGI. The CDR3 sequence is 15 residues long. The sequence derives from a human donor in a cohort sampled during active COVID-19. Input material: peripheral blood. J is TRBJ1-4 and V is TRBV6-5, with TRBD1 matching 9 bases. The CDR3 here is CASTMIRDRVEKLFF. The CDR3 coding sequence is TGTGCCAGCACCATGATCCGGGACAGGGTTGAAAAACTGTTTTTT.